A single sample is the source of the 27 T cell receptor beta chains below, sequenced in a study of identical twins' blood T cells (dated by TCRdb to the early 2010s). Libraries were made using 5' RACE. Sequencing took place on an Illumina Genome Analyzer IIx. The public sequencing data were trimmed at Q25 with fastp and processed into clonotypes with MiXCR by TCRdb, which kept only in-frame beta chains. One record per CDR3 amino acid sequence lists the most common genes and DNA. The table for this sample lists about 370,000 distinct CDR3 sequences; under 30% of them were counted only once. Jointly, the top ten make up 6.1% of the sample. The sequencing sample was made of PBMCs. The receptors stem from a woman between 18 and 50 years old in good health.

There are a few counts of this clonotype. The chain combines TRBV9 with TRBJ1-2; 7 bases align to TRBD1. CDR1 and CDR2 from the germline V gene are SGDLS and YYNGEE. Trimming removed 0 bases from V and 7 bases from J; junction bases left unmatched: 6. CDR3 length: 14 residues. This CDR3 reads CASSVGQGSFGYTF. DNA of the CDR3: TGTGCCAGCAGCGTAGGACAGGGATCTTTTGGCTACACCTTC.

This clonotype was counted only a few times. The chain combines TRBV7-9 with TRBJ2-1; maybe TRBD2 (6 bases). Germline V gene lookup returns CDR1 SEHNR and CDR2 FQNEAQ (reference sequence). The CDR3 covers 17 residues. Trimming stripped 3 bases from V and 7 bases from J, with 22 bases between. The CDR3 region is CASSFTMGAGSWNEQFF. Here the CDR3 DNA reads TGTGCCAGCAGCTTTACCATGGGAGCGGGTTCATGGAATGAGCAGTTCTTC.

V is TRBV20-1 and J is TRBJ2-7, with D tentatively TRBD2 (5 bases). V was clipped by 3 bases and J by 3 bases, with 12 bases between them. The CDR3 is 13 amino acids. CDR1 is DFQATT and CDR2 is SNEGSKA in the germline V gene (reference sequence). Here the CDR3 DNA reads TGCAGTGCTAGCCGGGGATCGAGCTACGAGCAGTACTTC. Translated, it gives CSASRGSSYEQYF.

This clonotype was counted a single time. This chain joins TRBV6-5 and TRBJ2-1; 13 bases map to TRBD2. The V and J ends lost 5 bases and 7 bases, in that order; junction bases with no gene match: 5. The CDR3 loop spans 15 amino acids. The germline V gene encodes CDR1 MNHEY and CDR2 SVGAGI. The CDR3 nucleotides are TGTGCCAGCAGTGTACTAGCGGGAGGGCATAATGAGCAGTTCTTC. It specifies CASSVLAGGHNEQFF.

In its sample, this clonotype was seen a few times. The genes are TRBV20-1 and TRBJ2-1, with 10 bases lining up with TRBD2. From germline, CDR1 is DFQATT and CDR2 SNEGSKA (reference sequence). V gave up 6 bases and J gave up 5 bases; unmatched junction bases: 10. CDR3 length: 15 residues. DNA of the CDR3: TGCAGTGCCCGTACCAGGACTAGCGGTAACAATGAGCAGTTCTTC. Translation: CSARTRTSGNNEQFF.

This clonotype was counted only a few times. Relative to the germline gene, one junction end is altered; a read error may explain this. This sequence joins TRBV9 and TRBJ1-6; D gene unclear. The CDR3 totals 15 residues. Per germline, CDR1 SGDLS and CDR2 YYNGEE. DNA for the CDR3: TGTGCCAGCAACGTACGGGGATCCTATAATTCACCCCTCCACTTT. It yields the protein CASNVRGSYNSPLHF.

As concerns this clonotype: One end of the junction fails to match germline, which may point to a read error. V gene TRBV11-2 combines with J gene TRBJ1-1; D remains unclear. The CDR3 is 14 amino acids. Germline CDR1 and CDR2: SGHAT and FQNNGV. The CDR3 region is CSSSLDRGRTEAFF. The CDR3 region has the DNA TGTTCCAGCAGCTTAGATCGGGGTAGGACTGAAGCTTTCTTT.

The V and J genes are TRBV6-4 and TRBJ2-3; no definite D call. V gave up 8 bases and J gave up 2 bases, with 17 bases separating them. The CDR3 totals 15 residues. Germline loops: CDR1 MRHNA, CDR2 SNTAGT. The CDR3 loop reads CASRPEWADTDTQYF. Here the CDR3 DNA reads TGTGCCAGCCGCCCCGAGTGGGCGGACACAGATACGCAGTATTTT.

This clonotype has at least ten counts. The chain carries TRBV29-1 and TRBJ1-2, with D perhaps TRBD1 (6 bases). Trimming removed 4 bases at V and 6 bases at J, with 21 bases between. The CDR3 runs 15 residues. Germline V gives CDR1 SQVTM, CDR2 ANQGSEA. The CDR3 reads CSVGGQNLFPDGYTF. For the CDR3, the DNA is TGCAGCGTTGGAGGACAGAACCTCTTTCCCGATGGCTACACCTTC.

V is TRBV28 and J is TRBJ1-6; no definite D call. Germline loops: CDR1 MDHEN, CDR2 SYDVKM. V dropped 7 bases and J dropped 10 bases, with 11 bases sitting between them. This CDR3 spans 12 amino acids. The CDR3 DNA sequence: TGTGCCAGCACCGTGGTAGGGTCACCCCTCCACTTT. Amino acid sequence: CASTVVGSPLHF.

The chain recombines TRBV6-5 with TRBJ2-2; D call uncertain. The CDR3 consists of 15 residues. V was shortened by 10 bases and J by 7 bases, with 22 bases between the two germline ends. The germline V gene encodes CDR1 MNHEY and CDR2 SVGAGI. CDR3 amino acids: CATRRTRRIGGELFF. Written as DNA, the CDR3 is TGTGCCACCCGAAGAACCAGACGGATTGGCGGGGAGCTGTTTTTT.

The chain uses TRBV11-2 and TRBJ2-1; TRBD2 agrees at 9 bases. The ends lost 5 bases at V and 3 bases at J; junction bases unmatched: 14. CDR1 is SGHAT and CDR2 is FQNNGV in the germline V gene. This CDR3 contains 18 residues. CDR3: CASSPDPPLAGIYNEQFF. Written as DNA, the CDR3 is TGTGCCAGCAGCCCAGACCCTCCACTAGCGGGTATCTACAATGAGCAGTTCTTC.

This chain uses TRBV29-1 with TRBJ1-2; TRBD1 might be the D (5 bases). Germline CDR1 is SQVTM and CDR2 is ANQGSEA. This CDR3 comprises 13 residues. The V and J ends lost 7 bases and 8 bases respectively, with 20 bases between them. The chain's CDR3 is CSAGGAGSWGYTF. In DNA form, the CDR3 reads TGCAGCGCTGGGGGTGCAGGGAGTTGGGGCTACACCTTC.

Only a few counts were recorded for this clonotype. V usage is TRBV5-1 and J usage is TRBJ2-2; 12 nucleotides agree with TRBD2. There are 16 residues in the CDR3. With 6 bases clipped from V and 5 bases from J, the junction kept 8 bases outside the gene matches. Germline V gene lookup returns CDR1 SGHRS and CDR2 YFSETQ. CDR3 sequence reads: CASMKQTSGRTGELFF. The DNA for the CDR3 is TGCGCCAGCATGAAACAGACTAGCGGGAGAACCGGGGAGCTGTTTTTT.

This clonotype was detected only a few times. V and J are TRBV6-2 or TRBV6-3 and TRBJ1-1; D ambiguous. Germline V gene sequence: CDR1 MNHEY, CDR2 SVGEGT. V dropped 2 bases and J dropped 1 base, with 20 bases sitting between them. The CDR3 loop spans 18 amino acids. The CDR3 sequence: CASSYRGGVRLTNTEAFF. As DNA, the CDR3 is TGTGCCAGCAGTTACCGTGGCGGCGTGAGACTTACGAACACTGAAGCTTTCTTT.

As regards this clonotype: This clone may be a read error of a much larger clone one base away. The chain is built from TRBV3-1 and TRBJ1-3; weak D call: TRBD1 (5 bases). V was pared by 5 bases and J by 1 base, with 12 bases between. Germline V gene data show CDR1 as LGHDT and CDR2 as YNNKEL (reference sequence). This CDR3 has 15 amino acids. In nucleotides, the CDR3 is TGTGCCAGCAGCTTACAGTGGGGGTCTGGAAACACCATATATTTT. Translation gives CASSLQWGSGNTIYF.

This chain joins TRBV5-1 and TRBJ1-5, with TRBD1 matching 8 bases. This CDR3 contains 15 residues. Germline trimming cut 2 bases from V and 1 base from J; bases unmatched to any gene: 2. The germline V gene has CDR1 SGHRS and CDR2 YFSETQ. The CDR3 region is CASSFTGGSNQPQHF. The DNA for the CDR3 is TGCGCCAGCAGCTTCACAGGGGGGAGCAATCAGCCCCAGCATTTT.

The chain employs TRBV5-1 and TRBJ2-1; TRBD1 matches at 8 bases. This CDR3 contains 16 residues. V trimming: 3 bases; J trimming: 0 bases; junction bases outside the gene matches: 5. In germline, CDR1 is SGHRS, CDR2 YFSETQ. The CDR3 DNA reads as TGCGCCAGCAGCTGGAGACAGGGGTTCTCCTACAATGAGCAGTTCTTC. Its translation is CASSWRQGFSYNEQFF.

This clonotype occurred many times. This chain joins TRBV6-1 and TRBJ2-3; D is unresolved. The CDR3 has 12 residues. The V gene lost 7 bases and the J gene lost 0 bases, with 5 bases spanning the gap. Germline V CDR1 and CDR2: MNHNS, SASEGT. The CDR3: CASTPSTDTQYF. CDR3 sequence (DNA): TGTGCCAGCACCCCAAGCACAGATACGCAGTATTTT.

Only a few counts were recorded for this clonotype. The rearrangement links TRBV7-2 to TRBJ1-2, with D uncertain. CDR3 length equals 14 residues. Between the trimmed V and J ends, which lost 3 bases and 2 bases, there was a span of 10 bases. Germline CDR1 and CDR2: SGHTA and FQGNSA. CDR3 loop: CASSLERQNYGYTF. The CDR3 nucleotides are TGTGCCAGCAGCTTGGAACGGCAGAACTATGGCTACACCTTC.

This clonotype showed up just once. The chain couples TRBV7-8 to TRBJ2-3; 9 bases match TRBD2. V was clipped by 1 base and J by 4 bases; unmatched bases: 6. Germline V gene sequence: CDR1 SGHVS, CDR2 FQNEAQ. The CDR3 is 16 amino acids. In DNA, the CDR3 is TGTGCCAGCAGCTTAGATTTAGCGGGAGCGGCAGATACGCAGTATTTT. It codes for CASSLDLAGAADTQYF.

The CDR3, as DNA: TGTGCCAGCAGTCGGACAGGGGGTATTACAGATACGCAGTATTTT. Translating it yields CASSRTGGITDTQYF. The chain uses TRBV6-4 and TRBJ2-3, with 10 bases lining up with TRBD1. The CDR3 totals 15 residues. V trimming: 5 bases; J trimming: 3 bases; junction bases outside the gene matches: 5. Germline V gene sequence: CDR1 MRHNA, CDR2 SNTAGT.

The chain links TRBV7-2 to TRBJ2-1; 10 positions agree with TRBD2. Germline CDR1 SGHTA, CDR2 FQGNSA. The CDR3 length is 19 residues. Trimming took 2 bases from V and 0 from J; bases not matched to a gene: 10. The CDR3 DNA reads TGTGCCAGCAGCTTACTTCGGACTAGCGGTGTTAGCTCCTACAATGAGCAGTTCTTC. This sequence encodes CASSLLRTSGVSSYNEQFF.

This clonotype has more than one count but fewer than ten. CDR3 sequence reads: CSVGTGKAFF. CDR3 coding DNA: TGCAGCGTTGGGACAGGGAAAGCTTTCTTT. The chain joins TRBV29-1 to TRBJ1-1; 8 nucleotides line up with TRBD1. The germline gives CDR1 SQVTM, CDR2 ANQGSEA. The CDR3 runs to 10 residues. Trimming at V came to 4 bases and at J to 9 bases, leaving 1 base not matched to a gene. The complete variable domain, with remaining parts taken from reference TRBV29-1 and TRBJ1-1, reads SAVISQKPSRDICQRGTSLTIQCQVDSQVTMMFWYRQQPGQSLTLIATANQGSEATYESGFVIDKFPISRPNLTFSTLTVSNMSPEDSSIYLCSVGTGKAFFGQGTRLTVV.

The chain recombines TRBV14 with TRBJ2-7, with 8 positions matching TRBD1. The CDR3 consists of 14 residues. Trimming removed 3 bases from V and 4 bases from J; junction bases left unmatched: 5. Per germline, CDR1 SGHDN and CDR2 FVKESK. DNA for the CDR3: TGTGCCAGCAGCCAGGACAGGGTCATTTACGAGCAGTACTTC. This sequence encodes CASSQDRVIYEQYF.

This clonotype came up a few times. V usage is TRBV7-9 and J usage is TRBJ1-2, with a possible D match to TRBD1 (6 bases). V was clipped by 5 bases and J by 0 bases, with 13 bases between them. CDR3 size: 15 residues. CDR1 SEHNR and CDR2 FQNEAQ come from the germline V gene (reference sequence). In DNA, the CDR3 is TGTGCCAGCAGCGTATACAGGGACCCTAACTATGGCTACACCTTC. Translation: CASSVYRDPNYGYTF.

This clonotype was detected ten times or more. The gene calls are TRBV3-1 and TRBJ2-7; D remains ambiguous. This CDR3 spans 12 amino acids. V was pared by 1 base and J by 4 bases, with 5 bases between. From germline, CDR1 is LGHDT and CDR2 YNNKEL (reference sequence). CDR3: CASSQGAYEQYF. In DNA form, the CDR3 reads TGTGCCAGCAGCCAAGGGGCTTACGAGCAGTACTTC.